Presented here are 31 T cell receptor beta chains from one specimen sequenced in a study of T-cell reconstitution after alpha-beta-depleted transplantation in children. TCRbeta library construction was performed incorporating unique molecular identifiers. From the PCR reads, TCRdb called clonotypes with MiXCR, one entry per CDR3 protein. The sample consists of about 200,000 distinct CDR3 sequences, approximately 7% of them appearing once. Here the sequenced sample was PBMCs, taken before TCRalphabeta/CD19-depleted stem cell transplant. The receptors shown here come from a boy younger than 10 with acute lymphoblastic leukemia, due to receive a stem cell transplant.

This clonotype came up many times. The chain links TRBV7-9 to TRBJ1-2, with D perhaps matching TRBD1 (5 bases). The CDR3 spans 17 residues. Germline lookup yields CDR1 SEHNR and CDR2 FQNEAQ (reference sequence). Trimming stripped 5 bases from V and 4 bases from J, with 23 bases between. The CDR3 region is CASSTSSLGRGSYGYTF. CDR3 DNA: TGTGCCAGCAGCACCTCGTCGTTGGGAAGGGGCAGCTATGGCTACACCTTC.

This clonotype occurred many times. The chain combines TRBV29-1 with TRBJ2-3, with D perhaps assigned TRBD1 or TRBD2 (5 bases each). The CDR3 length is 13 residues. V was shortened by 5 bases and J by 1 base, with 10 bases between the two germline ends. Germline V gives CDR1 SQVTM, CDR2 ANQGSEA. CDR3 in amino acids: CSVTGGGTDTQYF. As DNA, the CDR3 is TGCAGCGTTACTGGGGGAGGCACAGATACGCAGTATTTT.

This clonotype was seen repeatedly, ten times or more. This chain joins TRBV12-3 or TRBV12-4 and TRBJ2-5; D tentatively fits TRBD1 or TRBD2 (5 bases each). CDR3 length equals 15 residues. V lost 1 base and J 5 bases, leaving 14 bases between the germline ends. DNA of the CDR3: TGTGCCAGCAGTTTAGACCGGGGCAGTTCGGAGACCCAGTACTTC. Its protein is CASSLDRGSSETQYF.

This clonotype was seen only a few times. The genes are TRBV18 and TRBJ2-3, with 9 bases matching TRBD2. The V gene's germline CDR1 is KGHSH and CDR2 LQKENI. There are 15 residues in the CDR3. The V and J ends lost 0 bases and 6 bases, in that order; junction bases with no gene match: 4. The CDR3 DNA reads TGTGCCAGCTCACCACCGGGACTAGCATCCGATACGCAGTATTTT. Translating it yields CASSPPGLASDTQYF.

This clonotype was counted between two and nine times. V usage is TRBV5-6 and J usage is TRBJ2-3, with D possibly TRBD2 on 7 matching bases. In germline, CDR1 is SGHDT, CDR2 YYEEEE. The CDR3 runs 18 residues. V was pared by 4 bases and J by 1 base, with 22 bases between. CDR3 nucleotides: TGTGCCAGCAGCCGGTTTGAGGGGGAACGGGAGGGCACAGATACGCAGTATTTT. Residues: CASSRFEGEREGTDTQYF.

This clonotype was seen at least ten times. V gene TRBV28 combines with J gene TRBJ1-5; D gene ambiguous. Looked up from germline, CDR1 is MDHEN and CDR2 is SYDVKM. This CDR3 is 16 amino acids long. The V gene lost 3 bases and the J gene lost 0 bases, with 12 bases spanning the gap. The CDR3 DNA reads as TGTGCCAGCAGTTTCAAGCCCCATCTTAGCAATCAGCCCCAGCATTTT. Its protein is CASSFKPHLSNQPQHF. Drawing the rest from reference TRBV28 and TRBJ1-5, the complete variable domain is DVKVTQSSRYLVKRTGEKVFLECVQDMDHENMFWYRQDPGLGLRLIYFSYDVKMKEKGDIPEGYSVSREKKERFSLILESASTNQTSMYLCASSFKPHLSNQPQHFGDGTRLSIL.

This clonotype came up a few times. The V gene is TRBV7-2, the J gene TRBJ2-7, with a tentative D call TRBD2 (7 bases). Trimming took off 1 base at V and 6 bases at J, with 10 bases between the two ends. Germline V gene sequence: CDR1 SGHTA, CDR2 FQGNSA. The CDR3 sequence is 13 residues long. CDR3 amino acids: CASSLGGGLEQYF. In DNA form, the CDR3 reads TGTGCCAGCAGCTTAGGGGGGGGGCTCGAGCAGTACTTC.

This clonotype was seen a few times. V usage is TRBV15 and J usage is TRBJ1-1; D gene unclear. The CDR3 loop spans 14 amino acids. Germline assignment: CDR1 LNHNV and CDR2 YYDKDF (reference sequence). Trimming pared 1 base from V and 4 bases from J, leaving 10 bases between. DNA of the CDR3: TGTGCCACCAGCAGAGTCAATTCGGGCACTGAAGCTTTCTTT. This encodes CATSRVNSGTEAFF.

Ten or more counts support this clonotype. The J gene is TRBJ2-1, the V gene TRBV5-8; 10 bases line up with TRBD2. Germline CDR1 reads SGHTS; CDR2 reads YDEGEE. Trimming removed 4 bases from V and 0 bases from J; junction bases left unmatched: 7. The CDR3 is 17 amino acids. CDR3 sequence: CASSPFTSGVSYNEQFF. In DNA, the CDR3 is TGTGCCAGCAGCCCGTTCACTAGCGGGGTCTCCTACAATGAGCAGTTCTTC.

In this sample, this clonotype turned up many times. The chain has TRBV5-5 and TRBJ1-5; D is uncertain. Germline CDR1 SGHKS, CDR2 YYEKEE (reference sequence). The CDR3 runs 14 residues. V dropped 4 bases and J dropped 10 bases, with 18 bases sitting between them. The CDR3 region has the DNA TGTGCCAGCAGCCTCGACCCCCCAATCAGCCCCCAGCATTTT. Translating it yields CASSLDPPISPQHF.

In its sample, this clonotype was seen many times. The V gene is TRBV7-3, the J gene TRBJ2-1; 7 bases agree with TRBD1. The V gene end was trimmed by 1 base and the J gene end by 8 bases; junction bases not matched to a gene: 2. The CDR3 is 13 residues long. Germline values: CDR1 SGHTA, CDR2 FQGTGA. CDR3 coding DNA: TGTGCCAGCAGCTTAAACAGGGGTGATGAGCAGTTCTTC. Residues: CASSLNRGDEQFF. The full variable domain, with the rest looked up from reference TRBV7-3 and TRBJ2-1, is GAGVSQTPSNKVTEKGKYVELRCDPISGHTALYWYRQSLGQGPEFLIYFQGTGAADDSGLPNDRFFAVRPEGSVSTLKIQRTERGDSAVYLCASSLNRGDEQFFGPGTRLTVL.

This clonotype was observed many times. The chain employs TRBV3-1 and TRBJ2-7; D uncertain. V dropped 4 bases and J dropped 5 bases, with 9 bases sitting between them. Per the germline V gene, CDR1 is LGHDT and CDR2 is YNNKEL (reference sequence). The CDR3 spans 12 residues. CDR3 sequence (DNA): TGTGCCAGCAGCCTTTTGGACCACGAGCAGTACTTC. Protein product: CASSLLDHEQYF.

This clonotype was found a few times. The rearrangement links TRBV7-9 to TRBJ2-4, with D possibly TRBD2 on 7 matching bases. The V and J ends lost 5 bases and 0 bases respectively, with 14 bases between them. The V gene's germline CDR1 is SEHNR and CDR2 FQNEAQ (reference sequence). CDR3 size: 16 residues. The CDR3 protein is CASSPGGGLAKNIQYF. The CDR3 DNA reads as TGTGCCAGCAGCCCGGGGGGCGGTCTAGCCAAAAACATTCAGTACTTC.

This clonotype was observed a handful of times. This chain links TRBV2 with TRBJ1-1, with D hard to call. V was pared by 3 bases and J by 3 bases, with 11 bases between. Germline CDR1 is SNHLY and CDR2 is FYNNEI. The CDR3 is 14 amino acids. This CDR3 is CASSEKEGYTEAFF. The CDR3 nucleotides read TGTGCCAGCAGTGAGAAGGAAGGATACACTGAAGCTTTCTTT.

This clonotype was recorded many times. V is TRBV28 and J is TRBJ1-5, with D possibly being TRBD1 (6 bases). The ends were cut back, 8 bases at V and 7 bases at J, with 15 bases in the middle. Germline-derived CDR1 and CDR2 are MDHEN and SYDVKM. CDR3 size: 13 residues. CDR3 DNA: TGTGCCAGCTTCCTAGAGGGGGGACAGCCCCAGCATTTT. This translates into CASFLEGGQPQHF.

There are a few counts of this clonotype. The chain carries TRBV3-1 and TRBJ2-3, with 8 bases fitting TRBD2. V gave up 4 bases and J gave up 4 bases; unmatched junction bases: 7. CDR1 LGHDT and CDR2 YNNKEL come from the germline V gene (reference sequence). This CDR3 has 15 amino acids. CDR3 region: CASSRAGVSADTQYF. The CDR3 coding sequence is TGTGCCAGCAGCCGAGCGGGAGTGTCGGCAGATACGCAGTATTTT.

This clonotype was seen a few times. This chain uses TRBV27 with TRBJ2-3; TRBD2 might be the D (5 bases). The CDR3 loop spans 16 amino acids. V lost 1 base and J lost 5, with 16 bases in between. CDR1 is MNHEY and CDR2 is SMNVEV in the germline V gene (reference sequence). In DNA form, the CDR3 reads TGTGCCAGCAGTTTATTGTTGTCCGGGAACGTAGATACGCAGTATTTT. Translating gives CASSLLLSGNVDTQYF.

This clonotype was detected many times. The chain recombines TRBV28 with TRBJ2-7, with D uncertain. Germline V CDR1 and CDR2: MDHEN, SYDVKM. CDR3 length: 12 amino acids. The V and J ends lost 3 bases and 5 bases respectively, with 8 bases between them. The CDR3 loop reads CASSLKANEQYF. CDR3 in DNA: TGTGCCAGCAGTTTGAAAGCAAACGAGCAGTACTTC.

The chain combines TRBV7-2 with TRBJ1-6; TRBD1 matches 7 bases. The CDR3 consists of 16 residues. Losses at the gene ends were 5 bases for V and 0 bases for J; bases not matched to a gene: 4. The germline V gene encodes CDR1 SGHTA and CDR2 FQGNSA. CDR3 DNA: TGTGCCAGCAGCGGGGACAGTTTCTCCTATAATTCACCCCTCCACTTT. Protein: CASSGDSFSYNSPLHF.

The table lists this clonotype with many counts. The chain employs TRBV29-1 and TRBJ1-3; D unresolved. This CDR3 contains 14 residues. Trimming took 3 bases from V and 4 from J, leaving 13 bases between them. Germline loops: CDR1 SQVTM, CDR2 ANQGSEA. Here the CDR3 reads CSVETGLGGNTIYF. The CDR3 nucleotides read TGCAGCGTTGAGACCGGGCTTGGAGGAAACACCATATATTTT. Using reference TRBV29-1 and TRBJ1-3 for the parts outside the CDR3, the full variable domain is SAVISQKPSRDICQRGTSLTIQCQVDSQVTMMFWYRQQPGQSLTLIATANQGSEATYESGFVIDKFPISRPNLTFSTLTVSNMSPEDSSIYLCSVETGLGGNTIYFGEGSWLTVV.

This clonotype was observed a handful of times. The chain joins TRBV3-1 to TRBJ2-7, with D perhaps TRBD2 (5 bases). In germline, CDR1 is LGHDT, CDR2 YNNKEL (reference sequence). The CDR3 runs to 16 residues. Trimming left V 2 bases short and J 7 bases short, with 21 bases between. CDR3 coding DNA: TGTGCCAGCAGCCAAAGTCCGACTAAGGCCGCTTGGGAGCAGTACTTC. Its translation is CASSQSPTKAAWEQYF.

This clonotype has at least ten counts. The rearrangement uses TRBV7-2 and TRBJ2-1, with 11 positions matching TRBD2. The CDR3 extends over 15 amino acids. Trimming at V came to 8 bases and at J to 4 bases, leaving 7 bases not matched to a gene. The germline gives CDR1 SGHTA, CDR2 FQGNSA. CDR3 DNA: TGTGCCAGCTTAACTAGCGGGAGTAGTTACAATGAGCAGTTCTTC. This gives the protein CASLTSGSSYNEQFF.

This clonotype was observed many times. The V and J genes are TRBV27 and TRBJ1-1; D not certain. The CDR3 length is 11 residues. V was cut by 4 bases and J by 4 bases, with 4 bases left in between. The germline gives CDR1 MNHEY, CDR2 SMNVEV (reference sequence). DNA of the CDR3: TGTGCCAGCAGTTCAAGCACTGAAGCTTTCTTT. Translated: CASSSSTEAFF.

This clonotype showed up many times. The chain is built from TRBV5-1 and TRBJ2-1; D uncertain. V lost 0 bases and J 7 bases, leaving 8 bases between the germline ends. The CDR3 extends over 13 amino acids. CDR1 and CDR2 from the germline V gene are SGHRS and YFSETQ. The CDR3 protein is CASSLGLKNEQFF. DNA of the CDR3: TGCGCCAGCAGCTTGGGACTGAAAAATGAGCAGTTCTTC.

A few counts support this clonotype. The chain is built from TRBV4-2 and TRBJ1-1; TRBD1 agrees at 7 bases. With V trimmed by 0 bases and J by 5 bases, 3 bases remained unmatched. Germline V gene lookup returns CDR1 LGHNA and CDR2 YNFKEQ. The CDR3 totals 14 residues. CDR3 region: CASSQERGRTEAFF. For the CDR3, the DNA is TGTGCCAGCAGCCAAGAGAGGGGGCGGACTGAAGCTTTCTTT.

This clonotype was found many times. The rearrangement uses TRBV4-2 and TRBJ1-4; D unclear. CDR1 LGHNA and CDR2 YNFKEQ come from the germline V gene. V dropped 1 base and J dropped 14 bases, with 14 bases sitting between them. The CDR3 length is 13 residues. This chain's CDR3 is CASSQVDRGILFF. CDR3 in DNA: TGTGCCAGCAGCCAAGTGGACCGCGGAATTCTGTTTTTT.

The table lists this clonotype with many counts. V gene TRBV11-2 combines with J gene TRBJ2-1, with D perhaps assigned TRBD1 or TRBD2 (5 bases each). The ends were cut back, 4 bases at V and 0 bases at J, with 13 bases in the middle. The CDR3 extends over 16 amino acids. Germline CDR1 SGHAT, CDR2 FQNNGV. The CDR3 protein is CASSSKWGFSYNEQFF. DNA for the CDR3: TGTGCCAGCAGCTCCAAATGGGGGTTCTCCTACAATGAGCAGTTCTTC.

This clonotype was counted ten times or more. The chain joins TRBV6-5 to TRBJ1-4; D is possibly TRBD1 (6 bases). The CDR3 consists of 14 residues. CDR1 and CDR2 (germline): MNHEY, SVGAGI. Trimming pared 6 bases from V and 0 bases from J, leaving 8 bases between. The CDR3 coding sequence is TGTGCCAGCAGCCGGGACACAACTAATGAAAAACTGTTTTTT. As protein: CASSRDTTNEKLFF.

In this sample, this clonotype turned up a few times. This sequence joins TRBV12-3 or TRBV12-4 and TRBJ1-3; D not certain. V was cut by 6 bases and J by 5 bases, with 5 bases left in between. The CDR3 is 11 amino acids. CDR3 sequence reads: CASSSRNTIYF. CDR3 sequence (DNA): TGTGCCAGCAGCTCCCGAAACACCATATATTTT.

This clonotype was counted many times. This sequence joins TRBV7-9 and TRBJ2-1; D is perhaps TRBD1 (6 bases). Per the germline V gene, CDR1 is SEHNR and CDR2 is FQNEAQ (reference sequence). V was clipped by 1 base and J by 13 bases, with 14 bases between them. The CDR3 spans 13 residues. Here the CDR3 reads CASSLEQGQGQFF. DNA for the CDR3: TGTGCCAGCAGCTTAGAACAGGGCCAGGGACAGTTCTTC.

The table lists this clonotype with many counts. The V call is TRBV7-6, the J call TRBJ1-1; 8 nucleotides align to TRBD1. The CDR3 has 15 residues. Germline assignment: CDR1 SGHVS and CDR2 FNYEAQ. V was clipped by 1 base and J by 3 bases; unmatched bases: 4. The DNA of the CDR3 is TGTGCCAGCAGCTTAGGGACAGGGATGTACACTGAAGCTTTCTTT. Translating it yields CASSLGTGMYTEAFF.